These 20 T cell receptor beta chains were sequenced from one sample in a study of cytomegalovirus exposure and HLA in healthy donors. PCR employed 60 Vbeta and 13 Jbeta primers. The data were produced by immunoSEQ multiplex PCR, yet TCRdb's version contains in-frame clones alone and is incomplete. Seen here are 150,000 to 200,000 clones, over 70% observed once, and the top ten hold about 15%. Sequencing was performed on PBMCs. Receptor source: a woman aged 40 to 50 in good health and CMV-seronegative.

The gene calls are TRBV6-5 and TRBJ1-1; possibly TRBD1 for D (6 bases). Germline CDR1 and CDR2: MNHEY and SVGAGI. This CDR3 is built from 13 residues. Trimming pared 5 bases from V and 5 bases from J, leaving 12 bases between. CDR3 in amino acids: CASSTRQETEAFF. In DNA form, the CDR3 reads TGTGCCAGCAGTACAAGACAGGAAACTGAAGCTTTCTTT.

The V gene is TRBV7-3, the J gene TRBJ2-7; D unclear. Germline CDR1 SGHTA, CDR2 FQGTGA. Trimming took 1 base from V and 6 from J, leaving 10 bases between them. The CDR3 covers 13 residues. As DNA, the CDR3 is TGTGCCAGCAGCTTAAACCCCCGAGGCGAGCAGTACTTC. This encodes CASSLNPRGEQYF.

The J gene is TRBJ2-7, the V gene TRBV1; the listed D gene, TRBD2, was not tested against the DNA. TRBV1 is described as a pseudogene. The CDR3 runs to 18 residues. CDR3 residues: CTSSLTSGWTRSSYEQYF. DNA for the CDR3: TGCACCAGCAGCCTTACTAGCGGATGGACTAGGAGCTCCTACGAGCAGTACTTC.

The rearrangement uses TRBV7-3 and TRBJ2-7; tentatively, D is TRBD1 (5 bases). CDR3 length equals 15 residues. V was trimmed by 0 bases and J by 2 bases, leaving 11 bases between them. Germline-derived CDR1 and CDR2 are SGHTA and FQGTGA. The chain's CDR3 is CASSLTGDSTYEQYF. Here the CDR3 DNA reads TGTGCCAGCAGCTTAACTGGAGACAGTACCTACGAGCAGTACTTC.

CDR3 in DNA: TGTGCCAGCAGCTTACTAGCGGGAGTTTTCGATACGCAGTATTTT. It yields the protein CASSLLAGVFDTQYF. V gene TRBV7-3 combines with J gene TRBJ2-3, with TRBD2 matching over 10 bases. Germline CDR1 and CDR2: SGHTA and FQGTGA. The CDR3 spans 15 residues. Trimming removed 2 bases from V and 6 bases from J; junction bases left unmatched: 5. Using reference TRBV7-3 and TRBJ2-3 for the parts outside the CDR3, the full variable domain is GAGVSQTPSNKVTEKGKYVELRCDPISGHTALYWYRQSLGQGPEFLIYFQGTGAADDSGLPNDRFFAVRPEGSVSTLKIQRTERGDSAVYLCASSLLAGVFDTQYFGPGTRLTVL.

V usage is TRBV5-1 and J usage is TRBJ2-2; 7 bases agree with TRBD2. This CDR3 comprises 15 residues. V shed 0 bases, J shed 6 bases, and the junction held 5 bases outside the gene matches. CDR1 SGHRS and CDR2 YFSETQ come from the germline V gene. CDR3 in DNA: TGCGCCAGCAGCTTGGCGACTAGCCCTGCCGGGGAGCTGTTTTTT. Its translation: CASSLATSPAGELFF. Looking up the rest from reference TRBV5-1 and TRBJ2-2 gives the full variable domain: KAGVTQTPRYLIKTRGQQVTLSCSPISGHRSVSWYQQTPGQGLQFLFEYFSETQRNKGNFPGRFSGRQFSNSRSEMNVSTLELGDSALYLCASSLATSPAGELFFGEGSRLTVL.

The V call is TRBV13, the J call TRBJ2-3, with a tentative D call TRBD2 (6 bases). Germline CDR1 and CDR2: PRHDT and FYEKMQ (reference sequence). V lost 5 bases and J lost 2, with 14 bases in between. CDR3 length equals 15 residues. The CDR3 region is CASSPTGTVTDTQYF. The DNA of the CDR3 is TGTGCCAGCAGCCCGACCGGGACTGTCACAGATACGCAGTATTTT.

The chain couples TRBV6-6 to TRBJ2-3; 12 nucleotides agree with TRBD2. V lost 7 bases to trimming and J lost 3 bases; unmatched junction nucleotides: 8. The CDR3 contains 16 residues. Germline CDR1 MNHNY, CDR2 SVGAGI (reference sequence). CDR3 DNA: TGTGCCAGCACTCTCACCGGGACTAGCGGGACAGATACGCAGTATTTT. Its translation is CASTLTGTSGTDTQYF.

The rearrangement uses TRBV2 and TRBJ2-1; 9 positions match TRBD1. With V trimmed by 3 bases and J by 0 bases, 24 bases remained unmatched. Germline V CDR1 and CDR2: SNHLY, FYNNEI. This CDR3 is built from 23 residues. CDR3 region: CASSDLDRGPGEDPYPSYNEQFF. The DNA of the CDR3 is TGTGCCAGCAGTGATTTGGACAGGGGTCCGGGGGAGGACCCGTACCCCTCCTACAATGAGCAGTTCTTC.

The CDR3 bases are TGTGCCAGCAGTGTACAATACGAGCAGTACTTC. It is translated as CASSVQYEQYF. The chain combines TRBV2 with TRBJ2-7; no reliable D call. Germline V CDR1 and CDR2: SNHLY, FYNNEI. V shed 4 bases and J shed 4 bases, with 5 bases lying between them. The CDR3 loop spans 11 amino acids.

The chain recombines TRBV9 with TRBJ2-3, with 7 bases matching TRBD1. Germline lookup yields CDR1 SGDLS and CDR2 YYNGEE. The CDR3 covers 15 residues. V was clipped by 2 bases and J by 5 bases; unmatched bases: 8. CDR3 DNA sequence: TGTGCCAGCAGCGTTAGGGGGCTGAAGGTAGATACGCAGTATTTT. It is translated as CASSVRGLKVDTQYF.

The chain has TRBV7-8 and TRBJ2-7, with TRBD1 as a possible D gene (5 bases). Per germline, CDR1 SGHVS and CDR2 FQNEAQ. V was cut by 5 bases and J by 6 bases, with 20 bases left in between. The CDR3 covers 15 residues. The DNA for the CDR3 is TGTGCCAGCAGCCAGGGTTCGGTCTACCTAAGCGAGCAGTACTTC. Amino acid sequence: CASSQGSVYLSEQYF.

The rearrangement joins TRBV11-2 to TRBJ2-2; 8 bases are shared with TRBD1. Germline CDR1 reads SGHAT; CDR2 reads FQNNGV. This CDR3 has 15 amino acids. V dropped 5 bases and J dropped 1; count of bases not matched to a gene: 3. The CDR3 loop is CASSLGTGNTGELFF. The CDR3 bases are TGTGCCAGCAGCCTGGGGACAGGGAACACCGGGGAGCTGTTTTTT.

The gene calls are TRBV6-5 and TRBJ2-3; D not resolved. The CDR3 is 13 residues long. Trimming stripped 5 bases from V and 2 bases from J, with 8 bases between. CDR1 and CDR2 (germline): MNHEY, SVGAGI. The CDR3 loop is CASSLGLTDTQYF. The CDR3 DNA sequence: TGTGCCAGCAGTCTGGGCCTCACAGATACGCAGTATTTT.

The chain combines TRBV7-9 with TRBJ2-1, with D possibly matching TRBD2 (6 bases). The CDR3 runs 16 residues. Looked up from germline, CDR1 is SEHNR and CDR2 is FQNEAQ (reference sequence). The ends were cut back, 5 bases at V and 3 bases at J, with 17 bases in the middle. CDR3 amino acids: CASSPLGAGSYNEQFF. CDR3 DNA: TGTGCCAGCAGCCCACTCGGCGCGGGGAGCTACAATGAGCAGTTCTTC.

This sequence joins TRBV11-2 and TRBJ2-5, with a possible D match to TRBD2 (5 bases). CDR1 is SGHAT, CDR2 FQNNGV, per germline. V lost 5 bases and J lost 2, with 12 bases in between. The CDR3 extends over 14 amino acids. The CDR3 nucleotides are TGTGCCAGCAGCCGAACGACTACTCAAGAGACCCAGTACTTC. Its protein is CASSRTTTQETQYF.

The CDR3 loop reads CASSADQGLYGYTF. For the CDR3, the DNA is TGTGCCAGCAGTGCCGACCAGGGTTTGTATGGCTACACCTTC. V gene TRBV2 combines with J gene TRBJ1-2; the D gene is possibly TRBD1 (5 bases). The CDR3 has 14 residues. V lost 4 bases and J 5 bases, leaving 14 bases between the germline ends. In germline, CDR1 is SNHLY, CDR2 FYNNEI.

The chain uses TRBV5-5 and TRBJ2-7; tentatively, D is TRBD1 (6 bases). Trimming shortened V by 1 base and J by 5 bases, and 13 bases separated the two germline ends. This CDR3 region has 14 residues. Germline V gene sequence: CDR1 SGHKS, CDR2 YYEKEE (reference sequence). The CDR3 DNA follows: TGTGCCAGCAGCTTGTACACAGGGATGAACGAGCAGTACTTC. It codes for CASSLYTGMNEQYF. The full variable domain, rest sourced from reference TRBV5-5 and TRBJ2-7, is DAGVTQSPTHLIKTRGQQVTLRCSPISGHKSVSWYQQVLGQGPQFIFQYYEKEERGRGNFPDRFSARQFPNYSSELNVNALLLGDSALYLCASSLYTGMNEQYFGPGTRLTVT.

This clone occurred once. The V and J genes are TRBV7-2 and TRBJ2-5; D may be TRBD1 (5 bases). Germline V gene lookup returns CDR1 SGHTA and CDR2 FQGNSA. There are 15 residues in the CDR3. Trimming removed 1 base from V and 1 base from J, with 10 bases in between. In DNA form, the CDR3 reads TGTGCCAGCAGCTTAGTTGTGACAGTCCAAGAGACCCAGTACTTC. Translation gives CASSLVVTVQETQYF.

The chain has TRBV11-2 and TRBJ2-1; 9 bases fit TRBD2. This CDR3 has 19 residues. Germline V lookup: CDR1 SGHAT, CDR2 FQNNGV. V shed 7 bases, J shed 0 bases, and the junction held 16 bases outside the gene matches. CDR3: CASTNPAREGLSSYNEQFF. The CDR3 DNA reads as TGTGCCAGCACCAATCCCGCGCGGGAGGGCCTGAGCTCCTACAATGAGCAGTTCTTC. Based on the CDR3 plus reference TRBV11-2 and TRBJ2-1, the full variable domain is EAGVAQSPRYKIIEKRQSVAFWCNPISGHATLYWYQQILGQGPKLLIQFQNNGVVDDSQLPKDRFSAERLKGVDSTLKIQPAKLEDSAVYLCASTNPAREGLSSYNEQFFGPGTRLTVL.